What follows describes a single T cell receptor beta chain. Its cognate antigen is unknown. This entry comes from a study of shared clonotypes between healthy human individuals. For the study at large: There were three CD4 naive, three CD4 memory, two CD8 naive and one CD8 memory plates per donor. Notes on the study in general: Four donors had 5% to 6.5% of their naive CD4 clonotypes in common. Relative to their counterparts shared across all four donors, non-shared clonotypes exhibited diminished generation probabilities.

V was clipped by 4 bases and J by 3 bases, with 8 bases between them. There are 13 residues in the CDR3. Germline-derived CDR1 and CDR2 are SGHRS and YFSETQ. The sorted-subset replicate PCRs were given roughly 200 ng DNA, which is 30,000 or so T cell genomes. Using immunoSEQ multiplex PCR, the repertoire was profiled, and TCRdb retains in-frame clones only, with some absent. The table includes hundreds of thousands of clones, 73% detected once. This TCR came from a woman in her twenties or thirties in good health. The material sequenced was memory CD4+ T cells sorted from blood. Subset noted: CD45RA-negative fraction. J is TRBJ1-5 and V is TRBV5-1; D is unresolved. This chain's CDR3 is CASSEGVNQPQHF. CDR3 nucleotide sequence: TGCGCCAGCAGCGAGGGAGTCAATCAGCCCCAGCATTTT.